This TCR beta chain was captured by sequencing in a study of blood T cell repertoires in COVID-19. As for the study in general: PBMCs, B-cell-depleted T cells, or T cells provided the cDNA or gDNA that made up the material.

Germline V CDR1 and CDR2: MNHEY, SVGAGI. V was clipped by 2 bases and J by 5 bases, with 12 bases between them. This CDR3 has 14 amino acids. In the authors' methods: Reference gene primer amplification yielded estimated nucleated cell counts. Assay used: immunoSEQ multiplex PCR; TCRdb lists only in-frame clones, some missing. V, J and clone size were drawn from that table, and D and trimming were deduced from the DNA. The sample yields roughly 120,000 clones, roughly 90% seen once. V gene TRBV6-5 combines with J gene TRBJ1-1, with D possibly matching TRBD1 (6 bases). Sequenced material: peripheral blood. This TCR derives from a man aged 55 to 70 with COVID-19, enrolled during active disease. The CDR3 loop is CASSYAGADTEAFF. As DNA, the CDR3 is TGTGCCAGCAGTTACGCGGGGGCAGATACTGAAGCTTTCTTT.